This T cell receptor (beta chain) was identified during a study of T cell responses to AZD1222 COVID-19 vaccine. Using immunoSEQ multiplex PCR, the repertoire was profiled, and TCRdb retains in-frame clones only, with some absent. The data contain roughly 150,000 clones, about 90% of them singletons. Study-level results: The sample set comprised mostly white British donors with more females, and clonal diversity was possibly underestimated.

Deletions cut 7 bases from V and 4 bases from J, with 8 bases between. CDR3 size: 11 residues. Germline CDR1 and CDR2: DFQATT and SNEGSKA (reference sequence). A remark on this clone: No antigen is known for it.

The TCR originated in an adult in good health. The chain has TRBV20-1 and TRBJ2-1, with D uncertain. Source: peripheral blood, taken on day 0 of AZD1222 vaccination. Written as DNA, the CDR3 is TGCAGTGTAGAGGCGTACAATGAGCAGTTCTTC. It yields the protein CSVEAYNEQFF.